These T cell receptor beta chains were read from a single sample in a study of T cells after yellow fever vaccination. Via MiXCR, TCRdb re-called the 5' RACE reads, giving one row per CDR3 protein. The sample holds a few hundred thousand distinct CDR3 sequences, 3.5% to 4.5% seen once. The sequences come from PBMCs, collected 15 days after the yellow fever booster vaccination. These receptors all come from a man aged 18 to 30 who received the YFV17D yellow fever vaccine. Both conserved end residues are part of each CDR3. Each record gives: clone size, V gene, J gene, D gene, CDR3 protein, CDR3 DNA. D genes are given only for firm matches. Size values are once, few and many counts, or a class for expanded clones, and some rows have none.

.	TRBV5-1	TRBJ2-1	TRBD2	CASFLSGSLGEQFF	TGCGCCAGCTTCCTTAGCGGGAGTTTGGGTGAGCAGTTCTTC
many	TRBV12-3/TRBV12-4	TRBJ1-2	TRBD1	CASSTGGEGGYTF	TGTGCCAGCAGCACAGGGGGCGAAGGTGGCTACACCTTC
many	TRBV5-1	TRBJ2-3	.	CASSLVRDTQYF	TGCGCCAGCAGCTTGGTACGAGATACGCAGTATTTT
few	TRBV12-3/TRBV12-4	TRBJ1-3	.	CASTLSGWHTIYF	TGTGCCAGCACCCTCTCCGGTTGGCACACCATATATTTT
few	TRBV7-9	TRBJ2-1	TRBD1	CASSSLLTGRWGNEQFF	TGTGCCAGCAGCTCCCTCCTGACAGGGCGATGGGGTAATGAGCAGTTCTTC
many	TRBV12-3/TRBV12-4	TRBJ1-1	TRBD1	CASSFGGQGFGTEAFF	TGTGCCAGCAGTTTCGGGGGACAGGGTTTTGGCACTGAAGCTTTCTTT
many	TRBV20-1	TRBJ2-5	TRBD1	CSAGQGARETQYF	TGCAGTGCTGGACAGGGGGCTAGGGAGACCCAGTACTTC
many	TRBV5-1	TRBJ1-1	.	CASSLSGYTEAFF	TGCGCCAGCAGCTTGTCAGGGTACACTGAAGCTTTCTTT
many	TRBV4-3	TRBJ1-1	.	CASSQDLGGVAFF	TGCGCCAGCAGCCAAGATCTGGGCGGAGTAGCTTTCTTT
.	TRBV9	TRBJ1-1	TRBD1	CASSPRQGLMNTEAFF	TGTGCCAGCAGCCCCCGACAGGGGCTGATGAACACTGAAGCTTTCTTT
many	TRBV5-1	TRBJ2-6	.	CASSHTSGANVLTF	TGCGCCAGCAGCCACACGTCTGGGGCCAACGTCCTGACTTTC
few	TRBV7-9	TRBJ1-2	.	CASSLSSSPGKRDGYTF	TGTGCCAGCAGCCTTTCTTCTAGCCCAGGGAAGAGAGATGGCTACACCTTC
.	TRBV9	TRBJ2-1	.	CASSVVKTGGQFF	TGTGCCAGCAGCGTAGTTAAAACCGGGGGGCAGTTCTTC
many	TRBV6-6	TRBJ1-6	.	CASSPRSADSPLHF	TGTGCCAGCAGTCCGAGGTCGGCGGACTCACCCCTCCACTTT